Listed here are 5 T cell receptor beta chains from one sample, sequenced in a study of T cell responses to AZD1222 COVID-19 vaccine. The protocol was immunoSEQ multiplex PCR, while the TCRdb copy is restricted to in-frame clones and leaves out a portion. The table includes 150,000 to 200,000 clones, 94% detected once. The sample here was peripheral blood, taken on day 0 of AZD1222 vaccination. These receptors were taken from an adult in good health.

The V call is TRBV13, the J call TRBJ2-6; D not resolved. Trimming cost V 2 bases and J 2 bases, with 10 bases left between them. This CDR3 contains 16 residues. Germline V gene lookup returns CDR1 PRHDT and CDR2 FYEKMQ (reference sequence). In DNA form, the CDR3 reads TGTGCCAGCAGCTTAACATCCGGGCCTGGGGCCAACGTCCTGACTTTC. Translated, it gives CASSLTSGPGANVLTF.

The CDR3 sequence is CASSFRGSNTEAFF. DNA for the CDR3: TGTGCCAGCAGCTTTCGAGGGTCGAACACTGAAGCTTTCTTT. The gene calls are TRBV11-3 and TRBJ1-1, with D uncertain. Trimming pared 3 bases from V and 1 base from J, leaving 9 bases between. Germline-derived CDR1 and CDR2 are SGHNT and YENEEA. The CDR3 is 14 residues long.

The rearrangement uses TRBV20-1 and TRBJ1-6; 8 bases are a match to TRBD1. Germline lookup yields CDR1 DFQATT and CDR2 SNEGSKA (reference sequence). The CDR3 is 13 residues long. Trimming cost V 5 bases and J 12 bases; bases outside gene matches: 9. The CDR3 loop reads CSAGGQGDGPLHF. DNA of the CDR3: TGCAGTGCTGGTGGACAGGGCGATGGACCCCTCCACTTT.

The CDR3 DNA reads TGTGCCAGTAGTCCGGGACAGGCCTACAATGAGCAGTTCTTC. It encodes CASSPGQAYNEQFF. The chain combines TRBV19 with TRBJ2-1; 8 bases line up with TRBD1. From germline, CDR1 is LNHDA and CDR2 SQIVND (reference sequence). V dropped 5 bases and J dropped 2; count of bases not matched to a gene: 2. The CDR3 totals 14 residues.

The CDR3, as DNA: TGTGCCACCAGTGATACTTTTTTCTATGGCTACACCTTC. Its protein product is CATSDTFFYGYTF. V gene TRBV24-1 combines with J gene TRBJ1-2; no firm D call. Germline CDR1 and CDR2: KGHDR and SFDVKD. CDR3 length: 13 amino acids. V lost 3 bases and J lost 4, with 8 bases in between.